What follows are 4 T cell receptor beta chains derived from one specimen sequenced in a study of blood T cell repertoires in COVID-19. The data were produced by immunoSEQ multiplex PCR, yet TCRdb's version contains in-frame clones alone and is incomplete. This table holds 200,000 to 250,000 clones, roughly 85% found once. The sample consisted of peripheral blood. The receptors derive from a woman of 80 years or more with acute or convalescent COVID-19.

The CDR3, as DNA: TGTGCCAGCAGCCCTGGTGCGGGGACTATCAATGAGCAGTTCTTC. It encodes CASSPGAGTINEQFF. V and J are TRBV5-4 and TRBJ2-1; 7 nucleotides line up with TRBD2. Looked up from germline, CDR1 is SGHNT and CDR2 is YYREEE (reference sequence). The CDR3 contains 15 residues. V dropped 4 bases and J dropped 6; count of bases not matched to a gene: 10. The entire variable domain, with the rest obtained from reference TRBV5-4 and TRBJ2-1, is as follows: ETGVTQSPTHLIKTRGQQVTLRCSSQSGHNTVSWYQQALGQGPQFIFQYYREEENGRGNFPPRFSGLQFPNYSSELNVNALELDDSALYLCASSPGAGTINEQFFGPGTRLTVL.

There are a few counts of this clone. V is TRBV12-5 and J is TRBJ1-2; D gene uncertain. The germline V gene has CDR1 LGHNT and CDR2 FRNRAP. Trimming cost V 1 base and J 6 bases, with 15 bases left between them. The CDR3 contains 15 residues. CDR3: CASGLAQERSDGYTF. In DNA, the CDR3 is TGTGCTAGTGGTTTGGCTCAAGAGAGGAGCGATGGCTACACCTTC.

The J gene is TRBJ2-2, the V gene TRBV7-3, with D hard to call. This CDR3 contains 14 residues. Trimming shortened V by 1 base and J by 6 bases, and 9 bases separated the two germline ends. Germline-derived CDR1 and CDR2 are SGHTA and FQGTGA. The chain's CDR3 is CASSLITVPGELFF. The CDR3 DNA reads TGTGCCAGCAGCTTAATTACAGTCCCCGGGGAGCTGTTTTTT. The entire variable domain, with the rest obtained from reference TRBV7-3 and TRBJ2-2, is as follows: GAGVSQTPSNKVTEKGKYVELRCDPISGHTALYWYRQSLGQGPEFLIYFQGTGAADDSGLPNDRFFAVRPEGSVSTLKIQRTERGDSAVYLCASSLITVPGELFFGEGSRLTVL.

The rearrangement uses TRBV2 and TRBJ2-7, with TRBD1 identical over 12 bases. Germline CDR1 reads SNHLY; CDR2 reads FYNNEI. This CDR3 contains 14 residues. V dropped 4 bases and J dropped 6; count of bases not matched to a gene: 4. The CDR3 is CASSAGQGAGEQYF. In nucleotides, the CDR3 is TGTGCCAGCAGTGCGGGACAGGGGGCAGGCGAGCAGTACTTC.